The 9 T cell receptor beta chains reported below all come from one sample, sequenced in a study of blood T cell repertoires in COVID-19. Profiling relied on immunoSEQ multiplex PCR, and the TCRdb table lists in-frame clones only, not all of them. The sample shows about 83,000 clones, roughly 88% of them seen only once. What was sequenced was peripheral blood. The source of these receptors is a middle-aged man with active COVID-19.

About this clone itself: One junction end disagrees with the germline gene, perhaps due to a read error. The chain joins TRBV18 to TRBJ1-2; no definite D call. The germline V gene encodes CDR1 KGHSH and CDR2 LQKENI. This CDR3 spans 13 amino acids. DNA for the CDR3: TGTGCCAGCTCACCTGGGGAGAACCAGCTCGCCGCCTTC. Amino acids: CASSPGENQLAAF.

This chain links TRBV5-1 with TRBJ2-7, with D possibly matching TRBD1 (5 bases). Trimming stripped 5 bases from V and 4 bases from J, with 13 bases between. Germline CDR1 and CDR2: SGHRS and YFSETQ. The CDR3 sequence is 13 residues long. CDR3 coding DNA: TGCGCCAGCAGGCCTCTCTCAGGGTACGAGCAGTACTTC. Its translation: CASRPLSGYEQYF.

DNA for the CDR3: TGTGCCAGCAGCTACGGGGGTACCAACACAGATACGCAGTATTTT. It is translated as CASSYGGTNTDTQYF. The chain carries TRBV7-6 and TRBJ2-3; perhaps TRBD2 as D (6 bases). Trimming removed 4 bases from V and 2 bases from J, with 13 bases in between. CDR3 length: 15 residues. Germline V lookup: CDR1 SGHVS, CDR2 FNYEAQ.

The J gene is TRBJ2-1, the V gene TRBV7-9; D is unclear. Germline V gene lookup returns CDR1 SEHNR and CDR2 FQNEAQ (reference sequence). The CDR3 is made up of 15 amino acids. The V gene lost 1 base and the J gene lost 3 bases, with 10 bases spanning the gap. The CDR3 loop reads CASSLVRPSYNEQFF. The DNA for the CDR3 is TGTGCCAGCAGCTTAGTTCGCCCGAGCTACAATGAGCAGTTCTTC.

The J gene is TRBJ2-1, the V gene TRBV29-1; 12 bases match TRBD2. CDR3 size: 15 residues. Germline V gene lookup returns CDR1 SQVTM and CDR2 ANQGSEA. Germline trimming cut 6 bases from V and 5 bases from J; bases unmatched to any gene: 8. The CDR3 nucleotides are TGCAGCGTCGCAGCTAGCGGGGGGGCCCACAATGAGCAGTTCTTC. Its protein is CSVAASGGAHNEQFF.

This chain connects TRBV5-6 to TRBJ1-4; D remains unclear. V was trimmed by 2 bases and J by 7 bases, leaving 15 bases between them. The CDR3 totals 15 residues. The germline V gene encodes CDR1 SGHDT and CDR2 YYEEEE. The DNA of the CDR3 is TGTGCCAGCAGCTTTCGTTTTAGTACGGGTGAAAAACTGTTTTTT. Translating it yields CASSFRFSTGEKLFF.

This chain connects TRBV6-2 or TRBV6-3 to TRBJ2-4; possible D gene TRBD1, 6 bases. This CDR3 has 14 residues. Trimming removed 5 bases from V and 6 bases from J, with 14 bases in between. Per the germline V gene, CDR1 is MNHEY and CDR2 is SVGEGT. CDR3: CASSLGQRVNIQYF. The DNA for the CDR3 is TGTGCCAGCAGTCTAGGACAGAGAGTAAACATTCAGTACTTC.

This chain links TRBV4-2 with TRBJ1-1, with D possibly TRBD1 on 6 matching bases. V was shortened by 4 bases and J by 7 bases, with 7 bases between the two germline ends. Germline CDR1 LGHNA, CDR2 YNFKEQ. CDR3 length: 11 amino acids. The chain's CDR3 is CASSRGLEAFF. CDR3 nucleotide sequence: TGTGCCAGCAGCCGGGGGCTTGAAGCTTTCTTT.

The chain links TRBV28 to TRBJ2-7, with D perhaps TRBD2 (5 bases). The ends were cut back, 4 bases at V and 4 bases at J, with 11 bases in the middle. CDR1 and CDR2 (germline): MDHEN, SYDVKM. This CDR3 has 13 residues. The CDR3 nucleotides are TGTGCCAGCAGTTCCGGGATTGTGTACGAGCAGTACTTC. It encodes CASSSGIVYEQYF.